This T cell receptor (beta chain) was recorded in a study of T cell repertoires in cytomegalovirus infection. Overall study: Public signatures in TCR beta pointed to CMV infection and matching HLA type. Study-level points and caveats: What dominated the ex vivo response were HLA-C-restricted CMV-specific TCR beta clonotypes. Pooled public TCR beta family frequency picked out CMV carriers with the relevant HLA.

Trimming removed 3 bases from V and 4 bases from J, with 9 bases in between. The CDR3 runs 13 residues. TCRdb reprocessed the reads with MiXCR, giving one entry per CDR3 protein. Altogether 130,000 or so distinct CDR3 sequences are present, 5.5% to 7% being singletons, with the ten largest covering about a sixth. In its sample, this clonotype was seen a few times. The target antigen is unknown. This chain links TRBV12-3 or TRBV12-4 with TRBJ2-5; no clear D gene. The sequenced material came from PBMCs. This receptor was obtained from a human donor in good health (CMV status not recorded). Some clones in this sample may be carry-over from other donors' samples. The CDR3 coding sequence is TGTGCCAGCAGTTTTTCTGCTCGAGAGACCCAGTACTTC. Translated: CASSFSARETQYF.